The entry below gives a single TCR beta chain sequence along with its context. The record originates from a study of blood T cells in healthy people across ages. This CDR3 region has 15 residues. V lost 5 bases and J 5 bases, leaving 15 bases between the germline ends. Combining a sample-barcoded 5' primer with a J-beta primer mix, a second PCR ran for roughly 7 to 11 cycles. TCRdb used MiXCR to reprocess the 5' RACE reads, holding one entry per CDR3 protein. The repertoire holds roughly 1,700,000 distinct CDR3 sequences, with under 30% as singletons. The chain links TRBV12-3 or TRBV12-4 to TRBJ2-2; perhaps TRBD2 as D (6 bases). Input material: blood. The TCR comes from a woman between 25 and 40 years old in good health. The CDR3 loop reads CASSRTIGSTGELFF. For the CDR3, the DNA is TGTGCCAGCAGTAGGACTATCGGGAGTACCGGGGAGCTGTTTTTT.